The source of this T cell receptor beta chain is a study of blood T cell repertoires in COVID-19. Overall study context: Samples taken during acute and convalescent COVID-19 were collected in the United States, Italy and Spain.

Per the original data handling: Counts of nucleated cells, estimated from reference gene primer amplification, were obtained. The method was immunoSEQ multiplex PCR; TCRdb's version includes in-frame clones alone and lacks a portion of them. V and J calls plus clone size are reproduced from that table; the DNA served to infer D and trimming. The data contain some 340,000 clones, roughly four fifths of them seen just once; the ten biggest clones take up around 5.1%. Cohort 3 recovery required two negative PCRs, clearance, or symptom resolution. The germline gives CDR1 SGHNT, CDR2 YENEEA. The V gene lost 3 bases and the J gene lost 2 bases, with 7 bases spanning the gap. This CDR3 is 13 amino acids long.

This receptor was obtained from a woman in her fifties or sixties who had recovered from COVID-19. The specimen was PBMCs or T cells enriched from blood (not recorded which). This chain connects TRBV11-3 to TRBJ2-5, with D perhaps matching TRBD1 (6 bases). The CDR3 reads CASSFRGQETQYF. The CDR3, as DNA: TGTGCCAGCAGCTTCAGGGGACAAGAGACCCAGTACTTC. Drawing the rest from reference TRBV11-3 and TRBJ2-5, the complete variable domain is EAGVVQSPRYKIIEKKQPVAFWCNPISGHNTLYWYLQNLGQGPELLIRYENEEAVDDSQLPKDRFSAERLKGVDSTLKIQPAELGDSAVYLCASSFRGQETQYFGPGTRLLVL.